The sequence of this T cell receptor beta chain was determined in a study of cytotoxic CD8 clonotypes in ibrutinib-treated CLL. Study information: Of the patients, about a dozen were relapsed/refractory, about 15 treatment-naive and 17 to 18 IGHV unmutated. Study findings and constraints: Sustained-remission patients were sampled at different times than progressing patients were. Under therapy, public clonotypes either contracted or stayed stable, and they were uncommon.

As concerns this clone: The antigen is not known.

This table comes from immunoSEQ multiplex PCR, and its TCRdb copy is limited to in-frame clones, with some not included. The data contain hundreds of thousands of clones, roughly 74% of them singletons. Trimming pared 4 bases from V and 0 bases from J, leaving 9 bases between. Germline CDR1 is LNHNV and CDR2 is YYDKDF (reference sequence). The CDR3 totals 14 residues. With cryopreserved PBMCs as the source, roughly 2 micrograms of genomic DNA went to TCR beta libraries. Sequencing was performed on PBMCs, taken after 24 months of ibrutinib treatment. The rearrangement joins TRBV15 to TRBJ1-2; unclear D gene. The receptor was isolated from a human donor with chronic lymphocytic leukemia. CDR3 nucleotides: TGTGCCACCAGCATGGGGAGGGCTAACTATGGCTACACCTTC. Protein: CATSMGRANYGYTF.